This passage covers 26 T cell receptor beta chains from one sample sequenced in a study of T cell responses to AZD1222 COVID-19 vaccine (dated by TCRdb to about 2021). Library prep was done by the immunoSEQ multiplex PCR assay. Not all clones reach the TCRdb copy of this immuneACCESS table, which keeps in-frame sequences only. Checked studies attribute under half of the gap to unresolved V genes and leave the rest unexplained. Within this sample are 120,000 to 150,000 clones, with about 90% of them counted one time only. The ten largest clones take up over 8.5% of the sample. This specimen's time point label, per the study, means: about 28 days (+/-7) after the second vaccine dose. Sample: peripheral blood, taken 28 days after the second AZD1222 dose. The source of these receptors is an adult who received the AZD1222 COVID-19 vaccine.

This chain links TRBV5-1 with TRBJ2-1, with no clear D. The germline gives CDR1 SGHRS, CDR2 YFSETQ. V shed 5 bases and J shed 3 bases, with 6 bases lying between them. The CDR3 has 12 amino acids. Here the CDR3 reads CASSRDYNEQFF. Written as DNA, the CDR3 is TGCGCCAGCAGTCGAGACTACAATGAGCAGTTCTTC.

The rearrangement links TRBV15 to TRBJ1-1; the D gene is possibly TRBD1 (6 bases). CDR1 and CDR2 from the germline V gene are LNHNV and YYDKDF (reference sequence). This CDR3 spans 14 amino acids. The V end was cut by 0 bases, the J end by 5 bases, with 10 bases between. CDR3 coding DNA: TGTGCCACCAGCAGAGATCTGAGGGGGACTGAAGCTTTCTTT. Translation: CATSRDLRGTEAFF.

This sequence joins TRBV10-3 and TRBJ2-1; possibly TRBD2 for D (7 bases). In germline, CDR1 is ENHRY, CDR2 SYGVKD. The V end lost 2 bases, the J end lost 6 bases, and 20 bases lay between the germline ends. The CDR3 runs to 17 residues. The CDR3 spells CAISEGPSGGGGNEQFF. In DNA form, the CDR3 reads TGTGCCATCAGTGAGGGGCCTAGCGGAGGGGGGGGCAATGAGCAGTTCTTC.

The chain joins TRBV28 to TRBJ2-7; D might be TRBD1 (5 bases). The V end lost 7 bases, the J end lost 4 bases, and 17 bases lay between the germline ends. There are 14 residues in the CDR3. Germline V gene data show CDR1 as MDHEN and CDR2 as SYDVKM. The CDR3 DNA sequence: TGTGCCAGCACCCCCAGGACGGACAAATACGAGCAGTACTTC. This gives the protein CASTPRTDKYEQYF. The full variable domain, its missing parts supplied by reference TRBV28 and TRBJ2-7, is DVKVTQSSRYLVKRTGEKVFLECVQDMDHENMFWYRQDPGLGLRLIYFSYDVKMKEKGDIPEGYSVSREKKERFSLILESASTNQTSMYLCASTPRTDKYEQYFGPGTRLTVT.

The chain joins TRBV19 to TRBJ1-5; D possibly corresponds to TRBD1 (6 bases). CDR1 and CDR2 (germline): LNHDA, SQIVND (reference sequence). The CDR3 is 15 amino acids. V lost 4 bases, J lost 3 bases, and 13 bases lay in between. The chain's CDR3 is CASSTGQNYNQPQHF. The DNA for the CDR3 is TGTGCCAGTAGTACTGGACAGAATTACAATCAGCCCCAGCATTTT.

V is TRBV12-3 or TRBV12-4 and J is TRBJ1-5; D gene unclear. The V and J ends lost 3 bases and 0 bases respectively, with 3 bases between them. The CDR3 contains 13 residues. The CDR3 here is CASSFSSNQPQHF. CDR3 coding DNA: TGTGCCAGCAGTTTTTCTAGCAATCAGCCCCAGCATTTT.

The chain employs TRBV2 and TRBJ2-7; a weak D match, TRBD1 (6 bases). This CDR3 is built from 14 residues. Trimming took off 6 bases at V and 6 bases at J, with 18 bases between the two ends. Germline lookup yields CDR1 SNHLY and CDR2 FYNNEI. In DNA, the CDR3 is TGTGCCAGCAGGAGGGATAACAGGGTCGGCGAGCAGTACTTC. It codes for CASRRDNRVGEQYF.

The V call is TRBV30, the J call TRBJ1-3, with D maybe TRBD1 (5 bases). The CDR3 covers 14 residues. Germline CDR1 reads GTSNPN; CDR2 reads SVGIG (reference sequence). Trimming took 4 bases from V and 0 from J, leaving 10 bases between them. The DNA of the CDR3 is TGTGCCTGGATGGGGGAAGCCTCTGGAAACACCATATATTTT. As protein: CAWMGEASGNTIYF.

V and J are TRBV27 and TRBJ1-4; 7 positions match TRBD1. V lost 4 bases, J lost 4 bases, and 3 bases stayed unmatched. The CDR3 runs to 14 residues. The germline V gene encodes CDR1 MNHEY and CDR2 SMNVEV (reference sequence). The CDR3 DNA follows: TGTGCCAGCAGTTCGACAGGGCGTAATGAAAAACTGTTTTTT. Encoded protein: CASSSTGRNEKLFF.

CDR3 in DNA: TGTGCCAGCAGCCTTTTGACTAGCGGGAGCACAGGGCAGTACTTC. Protein sequence: CASSLLTSGSTGQYF. The chain is built from TRBV3-1 (or the pseudogene TRBV3-2) and TRBJ2-7; 12 bases are shared with TRBD2. This CDR3 is built from 15 residues. Germline assignment: CDR1 LGHDT and CDR2 YNNKEL (reference sequence). After removal of 4 bases from V and 9 bases from J, the junction contained 10 bases not matched to a gene.

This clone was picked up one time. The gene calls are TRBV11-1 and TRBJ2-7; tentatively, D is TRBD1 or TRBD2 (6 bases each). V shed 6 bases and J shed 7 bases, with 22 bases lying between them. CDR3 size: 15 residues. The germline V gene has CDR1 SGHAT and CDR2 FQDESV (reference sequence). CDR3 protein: CASRPAGDVAGEQYF. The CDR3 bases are TGTGCCAGCAGACCGGCAGGGGACGTCGCGGGGGAGCAGTACTTC.

CDR3 DNA: TGTGCCAGCAGTTTCGTGGGGGGGGGCACAGATACGCAGTATTTT. It yields the protein CASSFVGGGTDTQYF. The V and J genes are TRBV27 and TRBJ2-3; TRBD2 aligns across 7 bases. This CDR3 region has 15 residues. Germline V gene sequence: CDR1 MNHEY, CDR2 SMNVEV (reference sequence). Germline trimming cut 3 bases from V and 1 base from J; bases unmatched to any gene: 4.

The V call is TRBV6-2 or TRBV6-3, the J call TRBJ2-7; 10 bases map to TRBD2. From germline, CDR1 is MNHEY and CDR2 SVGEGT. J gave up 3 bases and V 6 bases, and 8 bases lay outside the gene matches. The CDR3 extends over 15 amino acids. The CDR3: CASSESGRAHYEQYF. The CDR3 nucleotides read TGTGCCAGCAGCGAGAGCGGGAGGGCCCACTACGAGCAGTACTTC.

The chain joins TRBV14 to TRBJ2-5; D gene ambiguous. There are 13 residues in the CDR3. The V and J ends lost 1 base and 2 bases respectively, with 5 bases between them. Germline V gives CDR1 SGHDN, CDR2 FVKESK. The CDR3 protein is CASSQVPQETQYF. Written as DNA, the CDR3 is TGTGCCAGCAGCCAAGTACCACAAGAGACCCAGTACTTC. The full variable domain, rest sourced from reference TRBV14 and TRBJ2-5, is EAGVTQFPSHSVIEKGQTVTLRCDPISGHDNLYWYRRVMGKEIKFLLHFVKESKQDESGMPNNRFLAERTGGTYSTLKVQPAELEDSGVYFCASSQVPQETQYFGPGTRLLVL.

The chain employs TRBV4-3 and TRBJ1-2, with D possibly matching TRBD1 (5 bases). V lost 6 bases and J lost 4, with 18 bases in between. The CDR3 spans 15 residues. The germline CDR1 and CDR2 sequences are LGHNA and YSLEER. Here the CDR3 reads CASSPTNTGGYGYTF. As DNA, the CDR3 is TGCGCCAGCAGTCCGACTAATACCGGGGGCTATGGCTACACCTTC.

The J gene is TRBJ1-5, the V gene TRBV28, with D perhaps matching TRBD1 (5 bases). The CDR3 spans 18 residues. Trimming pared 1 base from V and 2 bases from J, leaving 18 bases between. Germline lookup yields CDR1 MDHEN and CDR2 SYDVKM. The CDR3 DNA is TGTGCCAGCAGTTTATCTAGGAACCTGTGGGGGGGCAATCAGCCCCAGCATTTT. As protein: CASSLSRNLWGGNQPQHF.

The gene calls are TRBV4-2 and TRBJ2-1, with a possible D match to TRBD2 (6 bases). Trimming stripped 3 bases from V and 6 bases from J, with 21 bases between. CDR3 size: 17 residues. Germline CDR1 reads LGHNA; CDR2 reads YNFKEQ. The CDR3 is CASSQRSGTREGNEQFF. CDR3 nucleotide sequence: TGTGCCAGCAGCCAGCGCTCGGGGACTCGCGAGGGCAATGAGCAGTTCTTC.

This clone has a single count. The CDR3 DNA reads TGTGCCAGCAGCCAAGATTTTGCTTACACAAGCGAGCAGTACTTC. Its protein product is CASSQDFAYTSEQYF. The chain has TRBV4-2 and TRBJ2-7; D uncertain. V lost 0 bases, J lost 6 bases, and 15 bases lay in between. The CDR3 is made up of 15 amino acids. Looked up from germline, CDR1 is LGHNA and CDR2 is YNFKEQ.

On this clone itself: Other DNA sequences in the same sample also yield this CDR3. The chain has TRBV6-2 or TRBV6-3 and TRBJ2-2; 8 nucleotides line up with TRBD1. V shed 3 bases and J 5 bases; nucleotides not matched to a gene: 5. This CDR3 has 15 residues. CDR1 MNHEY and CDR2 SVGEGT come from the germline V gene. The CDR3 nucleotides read TGTGCCAGCAGTTATGACAGGGGAGGTACCGGGGAGCTGTTTTTT. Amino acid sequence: CASSYDRGGTGELFF.

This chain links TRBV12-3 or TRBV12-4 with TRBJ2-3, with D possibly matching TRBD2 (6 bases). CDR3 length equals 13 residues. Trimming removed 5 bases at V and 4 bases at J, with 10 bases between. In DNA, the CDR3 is TGTGCCAGCAGTAAGCGGGTCTCAGATACGCAGTATTTT. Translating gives CASSKRVSDTQYF.

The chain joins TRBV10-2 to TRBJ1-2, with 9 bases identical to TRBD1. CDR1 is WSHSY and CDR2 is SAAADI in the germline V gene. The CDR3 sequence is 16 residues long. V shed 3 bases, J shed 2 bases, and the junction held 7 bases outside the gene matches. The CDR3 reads CASSDRDREPNYGYTF. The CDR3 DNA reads TGCGCCAGCAGTGACCGGGACAGGGAGCCGAACTATGGCTACACCTTC.

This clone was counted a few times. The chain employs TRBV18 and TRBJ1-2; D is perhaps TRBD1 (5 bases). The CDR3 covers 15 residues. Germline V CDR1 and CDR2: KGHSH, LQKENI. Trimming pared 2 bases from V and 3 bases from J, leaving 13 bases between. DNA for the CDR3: TGTGCCAGCTCACCATTGGGGGACTCTGACTATGGCTACACCTTC. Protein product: CASSPLGDSDYGYTF.

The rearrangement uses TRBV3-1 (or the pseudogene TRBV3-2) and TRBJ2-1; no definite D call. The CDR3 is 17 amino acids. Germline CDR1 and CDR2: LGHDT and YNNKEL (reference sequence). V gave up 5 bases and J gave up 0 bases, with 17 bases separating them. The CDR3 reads CASSGRFGGSSYNEQFF. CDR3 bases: TGTGCCAGCAGCGGGCGGTTCGGCGGAAGCTCCTACAATGAGCAGTTCTTC.

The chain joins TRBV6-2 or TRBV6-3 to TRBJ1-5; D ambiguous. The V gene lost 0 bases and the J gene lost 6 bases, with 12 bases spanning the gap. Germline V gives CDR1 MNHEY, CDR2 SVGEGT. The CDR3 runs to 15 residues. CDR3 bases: TGTGCCAGCAGTTACTCTCCCGCCAGAGGTCAGCCCCAGCATTTT. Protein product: CASSYSPARGQPQHF.

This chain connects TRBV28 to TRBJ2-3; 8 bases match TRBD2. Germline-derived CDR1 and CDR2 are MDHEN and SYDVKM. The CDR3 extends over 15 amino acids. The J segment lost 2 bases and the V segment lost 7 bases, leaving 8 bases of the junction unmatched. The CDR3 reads CASTTSGYSTDTQYF. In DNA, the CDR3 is TGTGCCAGCACCACTAGCGGATACTCCACAGATACGCAGTATTTT.

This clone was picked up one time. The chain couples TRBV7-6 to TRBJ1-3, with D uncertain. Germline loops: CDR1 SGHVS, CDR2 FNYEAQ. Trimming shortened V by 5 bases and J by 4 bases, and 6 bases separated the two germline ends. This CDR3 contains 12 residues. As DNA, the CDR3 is TGTGCCAGCAGCCATTCCGGAAACACCATATATTTT. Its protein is CASSHSGNTIYF.